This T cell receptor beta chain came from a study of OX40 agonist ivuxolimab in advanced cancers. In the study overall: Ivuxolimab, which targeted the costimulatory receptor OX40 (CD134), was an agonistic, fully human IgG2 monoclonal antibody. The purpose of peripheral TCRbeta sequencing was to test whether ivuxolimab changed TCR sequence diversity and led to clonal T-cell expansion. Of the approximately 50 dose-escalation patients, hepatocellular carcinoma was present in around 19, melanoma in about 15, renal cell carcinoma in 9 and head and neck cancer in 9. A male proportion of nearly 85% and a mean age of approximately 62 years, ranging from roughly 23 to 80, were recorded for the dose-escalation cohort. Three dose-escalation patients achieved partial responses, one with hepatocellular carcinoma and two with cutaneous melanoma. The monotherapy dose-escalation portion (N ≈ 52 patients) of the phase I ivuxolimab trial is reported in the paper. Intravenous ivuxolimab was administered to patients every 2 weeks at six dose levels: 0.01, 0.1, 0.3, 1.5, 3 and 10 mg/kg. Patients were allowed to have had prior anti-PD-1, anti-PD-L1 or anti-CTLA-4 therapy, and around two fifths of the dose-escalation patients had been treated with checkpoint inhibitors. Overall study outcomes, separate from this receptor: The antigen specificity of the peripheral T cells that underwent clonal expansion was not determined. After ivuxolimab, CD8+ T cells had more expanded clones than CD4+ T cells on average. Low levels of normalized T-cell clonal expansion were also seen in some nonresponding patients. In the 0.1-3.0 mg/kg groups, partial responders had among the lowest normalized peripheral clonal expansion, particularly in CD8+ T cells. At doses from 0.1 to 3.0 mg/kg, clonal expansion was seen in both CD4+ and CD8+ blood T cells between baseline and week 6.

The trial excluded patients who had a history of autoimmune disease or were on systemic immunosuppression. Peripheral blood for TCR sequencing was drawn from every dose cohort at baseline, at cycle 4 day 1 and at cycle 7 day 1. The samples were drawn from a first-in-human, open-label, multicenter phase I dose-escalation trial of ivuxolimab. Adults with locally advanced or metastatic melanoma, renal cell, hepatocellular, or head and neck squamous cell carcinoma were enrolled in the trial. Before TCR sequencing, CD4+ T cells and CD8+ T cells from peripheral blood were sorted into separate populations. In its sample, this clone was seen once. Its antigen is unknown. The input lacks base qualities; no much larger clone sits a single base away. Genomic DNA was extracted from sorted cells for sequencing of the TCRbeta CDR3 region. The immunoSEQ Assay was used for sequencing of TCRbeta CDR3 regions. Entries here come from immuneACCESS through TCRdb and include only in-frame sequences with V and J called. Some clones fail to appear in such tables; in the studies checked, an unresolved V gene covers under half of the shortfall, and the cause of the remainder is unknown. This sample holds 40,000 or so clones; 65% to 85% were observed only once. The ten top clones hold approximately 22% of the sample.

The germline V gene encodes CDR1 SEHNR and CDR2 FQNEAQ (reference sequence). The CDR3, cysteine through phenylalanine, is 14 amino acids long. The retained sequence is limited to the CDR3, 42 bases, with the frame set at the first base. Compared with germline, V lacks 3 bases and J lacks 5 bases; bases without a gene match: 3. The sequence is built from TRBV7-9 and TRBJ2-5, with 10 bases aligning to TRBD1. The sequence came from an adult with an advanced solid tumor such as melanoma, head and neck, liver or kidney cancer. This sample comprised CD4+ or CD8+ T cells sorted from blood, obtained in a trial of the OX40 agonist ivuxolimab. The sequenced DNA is TGTGCCAGCAGCTTGACAGGGGGCTTGGAGACCCAGTACTTC. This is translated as CASSLTGGLETQYF.